The clone carrying this T cell receptor beta chain was recorded only once. Its antigen is not identified. This sample stems from a study of cytomegalovirus exposure and HLA in healthy donors. This CDR3 is 13 amino acids long. With 11 bases removed from V and 4 bases from J, the gap between germline ends came to 17 bases. The germline V gene has CDR1 MDHEN and CDR2 SYDVKM. Study-wide results and limits: TCR beta chains associated with HLA were, in a later analysis, more clonally expanded than equally common others. The authors later found most CMV-associated TCR beta chains appeared HLA-restricted.

13 Jbeta primers and 60 Vbeta primers were used for the PCR. Some clones are missing from TCRdb's copy, which holds only in-frame ones; the method was immunoSEQ multiplex PCR. The sample yields over 85,000 clones, approximately 79% seen once. V and J are TRBV28 and TRBJ1-2; TRBD1 is a possible D gene (5 bases). Sequenced: PBMCs. The receptor was derived from a man under 40 in good health and CMV-seropositive. In DNA form, the CDR3 reads TGTGCCGTCCGACAGTACTCAATCTATGGCTACACCTTC. Its protein product is CAVRQYSIYGYTF.